This T cell receptor beta chain was captured in a study of identifying expanded T cells in peripheral blood. This clone is a singleton in its sample. Its antigen is unidentified. No infections or other immune events were documented during collection. General observations from the study: Variance in clone template counts between approximately 2-week samples significantly increased with total template count across all healthy donors. Technical replicates showed around 1.2 changed clones; two weeks roughly 16; four weeks 19.

Germline CDR1 is SGHRS and CDR2 is YFSETQ. Trimming removed 5 bases at V and 4 bases at J, with 16 bases between. The CDR3 sequence is 14 residues long. The data were produced by immunoSEQ multiplex PCR, yet TCRdb's version contains in-frame clones alone and is incomplete. Of around 90,000 clones in the sample, 70% to 90% were seen once. Sequencing was performed on blood. This sequence was found in a person aged 18-70 years in good health. J is TRBJ2-7 and V is TRBV5-1; D possibly corresponds to TRBD1 (7 bases). DNA of the CDR3: TGCGCCAGCAGGGAGGGACAGCCTTCGTACGAGCAGTACTTC. Translating gives CASREGQPSYEQYF.